The 25 T cell receptor beta chains below were found in one sample sequenced in a study of T cells in Graves' hyperthyroidism and ophthalmopathy (dated by TCRdb to the late 2010s). The method was multiplex PCR. Reads for this sample came from an Illumina HiSeq 2000. TCR beta CDR3 regions were amplified from RNA transcripts. The first round of RT-PCR for the TCR CDR3 was performed with the HTBI primer set and the Qiagen OneStep RT-PCR kit. TCRdb reworked the public reads: Q25 trimming with fastp, MiXCR clone assembly, productive beta chains retained. Duplicate CDR3 protein sequences are folded into a single record with the most common DNA and genes. Across this sample there are 640,000 or so distinct CDR3 sequences, with approximately 15% seen only once. Together, the top ten hold approximately 6.4% of the sample. The sample taken for sequencing was blood. All receptors come from a woman between 18 and 30 years old with Graves' ophthalmopathy.

The gene calls are TRBV7-3 and TRBJ2-1, with 10 bases fitting TRBD1. With 7 bases clipped from V and 8 bases from J, the junction kept 11 bases outside the gene matches. This CDR3 has 15 amino acids. Germline CDR1 is SGHTA and CDR2 is FQGTGA. This chain's CDR3 is CASTPGTGELDEQFF. In nucleotides, the CDR3 is TGTGCCAGCACCCCGGGGACAGGGGAGCTCGATGAGCAGTTCTTC.

This clonotype was seen only a few times. The rearrangement uses TRBV5-1 and TRBJ2-1, with D unresolved. Germline V gene lookup returns CDR1 SGHRS and CDR2 YFSETQ. The ends were cut back, 6 bases at V and 5 bases at J, with 15 bases in the middle. The CDR3 is made up of 14 amino acids. As DNA, the CDR3 is TGCGCCAGCACCCATACTGGAGCTGACAATGAGCAGTTCTTC. Encoded protein: CASTHTGADNEQFF.

This clonotype was observed at least ten times. J is TRBJ1-1 and V is TRBV5-1, with D maybe TRBD1 (5 bases). V was shortened by 0 bases and J by 5 bases, with 11 bases between the two germline ends. The CDR3 sequence is 14 residues long. The germline V gene encodes CDR1 SGHRS and CDR2 YFSETQ. The CDR3 spells CASSLVGQGTEAFF. CDR3 in DNA: TGCGCCAGCAGCTTGGTTGGGCAGGGTACTGAAGCTTTCTTT.

At least ten counts were recorded for this clonotype. CDR3 amino acids: CASSYGAASNTEAFF. Written as DNA, the CDR3 is TGTGCCAGCAGTTACGGCGCGGCCTCGAACACTGAAGCTTTCTTT. V is TRBV6-5 and J is TRBJ1-1; D is unclear. Per the germline V gene, CDR1 is MNHEY and CDR2 is SVGAGI. V was trimmed by 2 bases and J by 1 base, leaving 11 bases between them. There are 15 residues in the CDR3.

The chain has TRBV6-1 and TRBJ2-3; perhaps TRBD1 as D (6 bases). Looked up from germline, CDR1 is MNHNS and CDR2 is SASEGT. Trimming removed 5 bases at V and 0 bases at J, with 21 bases between. This CDR3 has 18 residues. CDR3: CASSSQGRGGESTDTQYF. The CDR3 nucleotides are TGTGCCAGCAGTTCACAGGGCCGTGGCGGAGAAAGCACAGATACGCAGTATTTT.

Worth noting for this clonotype: This clone may be a read error of a much larger clone one base away. The chain is built from TRBV29-1 and TRBJ1-2; D possibly corresponds to TRBD1 (6 bases). This CDR3 has 13 amino acids. In germline, CDR1 is SQVTM, CDR2 ANQGSEA. The CDR3 here is CSGGQSANYSYTF. Written as DNA, the CDR3 is TGCAGCGGTGGACAGTCCGCTAACTATAGCTACACCTTC.

This clonotype was counted at least ten times. This chain links TRBV27 with TRBJ2-7; a weak D match, TRBD2 (7 bases). CDR1 MNHEY and CDR2 SMNVEV come from the germline V gene (reference sequence). V was trimmed by 2 bases and J by 3 bases, leaving 11 bases between them. The CDR3 runs to 14 residues. The CDR3 coding sequence is TGTGCCAGCAGTTTAAGGGGGGGGTACTACGAGCAGTACTTC. As protein: CASSLRGGYYEQYF.

This clonotype showed up just a few times. The CDR3 here is CASSLSGGQGPGYGYTF. The DNA of the CDR3 is TGCGCCAGCAGCCTATCAGGAGGACAGGGGCCGGGCTATGGCTACACCTTC. V and J are TRBV5-1 and TRBJ1-2; TRBD1 matches at 9 bases. This CDR3 contains 17 residues. Germline values: CDR1 SGHRS, CDR2 YFSETQ. Trimming removed 4 bases from V and 4 bases from J; junction bases left unmatched: 14.

As regards this clonotype: No conserved phenylalanine or tryptophan is present at the end of the CDR3, so a read error is the likely explanation. The chain employs TRBV20-1 and TRBJ2-7; 9 positions match TRBD2. This CDR3 has 14 residues. V shed 0 bases, J shed 0 bases, and the junction held 0 bases outside the gene matches. The V gene's germline CDR1 is DFQATT and CDR2 SNEGSKA (reference sequence). The CDR3 region has the DNA TGCAGTGCTAGAGATAGCGGGAGCTCCTACGAGCAGTACCTC. It yields the protein CSARDSGSSYEQYL.

This clonotype was detected ten times or more. The V gene is TRBV28, the J gene TRBJ1-1; maybe TRBD1 (5 bases). V was clipped by 5 bases and J by 4 bases, with 8 bases between them. The CDR3 runs to 12 residues. Germline V gene data show CDR1 as MDHEN and CDR2 as SYDVKM. The CDR3 protein is CASSQTVTEAFF. The CDR3 nucleotides read TGTGCCAGCAGTCAGACAGTCACTGAAGCTTTCTTT.

This clonotype was observed at least ten times. The gene calls are TRBV7-8 and TRBJ2-3; 14 bases agree with TRBD2. CDR3 length equals 18 residues. From germline, CDR1 is SGHVS and CDR2 FQNEAQ. The V and J ends lost 2 bases and 6 bases, in that order; junction bases with no gene match: 10. The CDR3 DNA follows: TGTGCCAGCAGCTTATCCCCCGGGACTAGCGGGAGTGGGGATACGCAGTATTTT. The encoded protein is CASSLSPGTSGSGDTQYF. The whole variable domain, remainder taken from reference TRBV7-8 and TRBJ2-3, is GAGVSQSPRYKVAKRGQDVALRCDPISGHVSLFWYQQALGQGPEFLTYFQNEAQLDKSGLPSDRFFAERPEGSVSTLKIQRTQQEDSAVYLCASSLSPGTSGSGDTQYFGPGTRLTVL.

This clonotype was detected only a few times. V and J are TRBV6-2 or TRBV6-3 and TRBJ1-6, with TRBD1 identical over 10 bases. After removal of 5 bases from V and 9 bases from J, the junction contained 7 bases not matched to a gene. CDR1 is MNHEY, CDR2 SVGEGT, per germline. There are 15 residues in the CDR3. CDR3 DNA: TGTGCCAGCAGTCAGACGACAGGGGGCTTTTCACCCCTCCACTTT. Translated: CASSQTTGGFSPLHF.

This clonotype was seen a few times. V usage is TRBV19 and J usage is TRBJ1-3, with D possibly TRBD1 on 5 matching bases. The CDR3 consists of 16 residues. Germline CDR1 is LNHDA and CDR2 is SQIVND (reference sequence). The V and J ends lost 3 bases and 4 bases respectively, with 16 bases between them. The CDR3 DNA is TGTGCCAGTAGTATTGGTTCCAGAAGGGGCGGAAACACCATATATTTT. This codes for CASSIGSRRGGNTIYF.

This clonotype was detected many times. This chain links TRBV2 with TRBJ1-4, with D possibly TRBD1 on 6 matching bases. Germline V gene lookup returns CDR1 SNHLY and CDR2 FYNNEI. The V end was cut by 6 bases, the J end by 3 bases, with 17 bases between. This CDR3 has 16 amino acids. As DNA, the CDR3 is TGTGCCAGCAGCCGAACTAGGGACACTCCTAATGAAAAACTGTTTTTT. It yields the protein CASSRTRDTPNEKLFF.

This clonotype was observed a few times. This chain links TRBV5-1 with TRBJ1-1; tentatively, D is TRBD1 (5 bases). The CDR3 is made up of 15 amino acids. Germline V gives CDR1 SGHRS, CDR2 YFSETQ. V was trimmed by 1 base and J by 1 base, leaving 11 bases between them. The CDR3 loop reads CASSLTGRGNTEAFF. CDR3 DNA: TGCGCCAGCAGCTTGACGGGGCGAGGGAACACTGAAGCTTTCTTT.

This clonotype showed up just a few times. The V gene is TRBV7-2, the J gene TRBJ1-5, with D possibly TRBD1 on 5 matching bases. V shed 6 bases and J shed 0 bases, with 12 bases lying between them. This CDR3 is built from 15 residues. Germline V CDR1 and CDR2: SGHTA, FQGNSA. CDR3 protein: CASRDRQNSNQPQHF. DNA for the CDR3: TGTGCCAGCAGAGACAGACAGAATAGCAATCAGCCCCAGCATTTT.

V gene TRBV5-4 combines with J gene TRBJ2-1, with 11 positions matching TRBD1. This CDR3 comprises 13 residues. Germline V gene sequence: CDR1 SGHNT, CDR2 YYREEE (reference sequence). V shed 9 bases and J 3 bases; nucleotides not matched to a gene: 2. This CDR3 reads CATGTGGYNEQFF. The DNA for the CDR3 is TGTGCCACCGGGACAGGGGGCTACAATGAGCAGTTCTTC. Together with reference TRBV5-4 and TRBJ2-1, the CDR3 gives the full variable domain: ETGVTQSPTHLIKTRGQQVTLRCSSQSGHNTVSWYQQALGQGPQFIFQYYREEENGRGNFPPRFSGLQFPNYSSELNVNALELDDSALYLCATGTGGYNEQFFGPGTRLTVL.

This clonotype was seen repeatedly, ten times or more. The genes are TRBV6-6 and TRBJ2-7; D is possibly TRBD2 (5 bases). The CDR3 spans 17 residues. Germline CDR1 and CDR2: MNHNY and SVGAGI (reference sequence). V was clipped by 0 bases and J by 0 bases, with 15 bases between them. CDR3 in amino acids: CASSYSALALSSYEQYF. CDR3 DNA sequence: TGTGCCAGCAGTTACTCGGCTCTAGCCTTAAGCTCCTACGAGCAGTACTTC.

This clonotype appeared a few times. V and J are TRBV6-5 and TRBJ2-4; TRBD1 aligns across 10 bases. This CDR3 spans 15 amino acids. Trimming cost V 3 bases and J 7 bases; bases outside gene matches: 6. Germline values: CDR1 MNHEY, CDR2 SVGAGI. The CDR3: CASSYDRGLENIQYF. The CDR3 coding sequence is TGTGCCAGCAGTTATGACAGGGGGCTTGAGAACATTCAGTACTTC.

This clonotype was seen at least ten times. The chain carries TRBV7-9 and TRBJ1-1; no firm D call. CDR1 and CDR2 from the germline V gene are SEHNR and FQNEAQ (reference sequence). The CDR3 covers 15 residues. Trimming cost V 5 bases and J 1 base, with 14 bases left between them. CDR3 loop: CASSPDRYSNTEAFF. The CDR3 nucleotides are TGTGCCAGCAGCCCCGACCGCTACTCGAACACTGAAGCTTTCTTT.

V and J are TRBV4-1 and TRBJ2-3; unclear D gene. Trimming shortened V by 0 bases and J by 2 bases, and 9 bases separated the two germline ends. Germline V lookup: CDR1 MGHRA, CDR2 YSYEKL. The CDR3 runs 15 residues. The CDR3 DNA is TGCGCCAGCAGCCAAGACTACCTCGTCACAGATACGCAGTATTTT. This translates into CASSQDYLVTDTQYF.

As for this clonotype: A read error may produce the germline difference seen at one junction end. The chain couples TRBV7-9 to TRBJ1-2; D possibly corresponds to TRBD1 (5 bases). Germline V gene lookup returns CDR1 SEHNR and CDR2 FQNEAQ (reference sequence). The CDR3 extends over 17 amino acids. CDR3 sequence reads: CASPRTTGGGRNYGCTF. DNA of the CDR3: TGTGCCAGCCCCCGCACCACGGGGGGGGGTAGAAACTATGGCTGCACCTTC.

This clonotype was detected many times. J is TRBJ2-3 and V is TRBV11-3, with 7 bases identical to TRBD1. V gave up 1 base and J gave up 2 bases; unmatched junction bases: 6. Germline-derived CDR1 and CDR2 are SGHNT and YENEEA. The CDR3 is made up of 16 amino acids. The CDR3 sequence is CASSLGDRVNTDTQYF. Written as DNA, the CDR3 is TGTGCCAGCAGCTTAGGAGACAGGGTTAACACAGATACGCAGTATTTT. The whole variable domain, filled in from reference TRBV11-3 and TRBJ2-3, reads EAGVVQSPRYKIIEKKQPVAFWCNPISGHNTLYWYLQNLGQGPELLIRYENEEAVDDSQLPKDRFSAERLKGVDSTLKIQPAELGDSAVYLCASSLGDRVNTDTQYFGPGTRLTVL.

This clonotype occurred many times. This chain links TRBV7-9 with TRBJ1-1; D unresolved. The V end was cut by 0 bases, the J end by 5 bases, with 7 bases between. Germline V lookup: CDR1 SEHNR, CDR2 FQNEAQ (reference sequence). The CDR3 has 13 residues. The CDR3 is CASSLASGTEAFF. Here the CDR3 DNA reads TGTGCCAGCAGCTTAGCCAGTGGAACTGAAGCTTTCTTT.

The chain recombines TRBV18 with TRBJ2-2; 7 nucleotides match TRBD1. Germline CDR1 reads KGHSH; CDR2 reads LQKENI. V dropped 3 bases and J dropped 4; count of bases not matched to a gene: 5. The CDR3 runs 15 residues. The CDR3 loop reads CASSPQSGGTGELFF. The CDR3 nucleotides read TGTGCCAGCTCACCTCAATCAGGGGGCACCGGGGAGCTGTTTTTT.